Each of the 27 T cell receptor beta chains below was sequenced from the same sample in a study of blood T cell repertoires in COVID-19. Assay used: immunoSEQ multiplex PCR; TCRdb lists only in-frame clones, some missing. The sample includes roughly 340,000 clones, about 90% of them seen just once. The source material was peripheral blood. The source of these receptors is a woman aged 65 to 85 with COVID-19, enrolled during active disease.

The rearrangement uses TRBV6-5 and TRBJ1-6, with a tentative D call TRBD1 (6 bases). Germline CDR1 MNHEY, CDR2 SVGAGI. The CDR3 covers 14 residues. Trimming left V 6 bases short and J 5 bases short, with 11 bases between. CDR3 sequence: CASRLRTDNSPLHF. The CDR3 DNA follows: TGTGCCAGCAGGCTCAGGACAGATAATTCACCCCTCCACTTT.

This sequence joins TRBV6-5 and TRBJ2-4; 8 bases fit TRBD2. The CDR3 is 15 residues long. The V gene end was trimmed by 7 bases and the J gene end by 9 bases; junction bases not matched to a gene: 14. Looked up from germline, CDR1 is MNHEY and CDR2 is SVGAGI. CDR3 protein: CASTGGGPPGSIQYF. DNA of the CDR3: TGTGCCAGCACGGGCGGGGGGCCCCCGGGGAGCATTCAGTACTTC.

J is TRBJ2-7 and V is TRBV7-9; TRBD2 matches 7 bases. The V segment lost 4 bases and the J segment 6 bases; nucleotides outside the gene matches: 6. The CDR3 is 13 residues long. Looked up from germline, CDR1 is SEHNR and CDR2 is FQNEAQ (reference sequence). As DNA, the CDR3 is TGTGCCAGCAGCTATACTAGCGTTGGCGAGCAGTACTTC. Translated: CASSYTSVGEQYF.

DNA for the CDR3: TGTGCCAGCAGCCAAAAGCTTCTGACAGGCAGAGGAACTGAAGCTTTCTTT. Protein sequence: CASSQKLLTGRGTEAFF. This sequence joins TRBV4-2 and TRBJ1-1; weak D call: TRBD1 (6 bases). CDR1 and CDR2 (germline): LGHNA, YNFKEQ. V was pared by 2 bases and J by 5 bases, with 21 bases between. CDR3 length equals 17 residues.

J is TRBJ1-1 and V is TRBV24-1, with a weak D call TRBD1 (5 bases). V gave up 1 base and J gave up 13 bases, with 12 bases separating them. Germline CDR1 is KGHDR and CDR2 is SFDVKD. The CDR3 extends over 12 amino acids. The CDR3 region is CATSDFRGGDFF. The DNA of the CDR3 is TGTGCCACCAGTGATTTTAGGGGTGGGGATTTCTTT.

The J gene is TRBJ1-1, the V gene TRBV19, with TRBD1 identical over 10 bases. This CDR3 is 14 amino acids long. With V trimmed by 6 bases and J by 4 bases, 5 bases remained unmatched. The germline CDR1 and CDR2 sequences are LNHDA and SQIVND (reference sequence). CDR3 amino acids: CASSPDRGTTEAFF. Here the CDR3 DNA reads TGTGCCAGTAGCCCGGACAGGGGGACCACTGAAGCTTTCTTT.

The chain uses TRBV20-1 and TRBJ1-1; 7 positions match TRBD1. Germline trimming cut 3 bases from V and 1 base from J; bases unmatched to any gene: 17. Germline V lookup: CDR1 DFQATT, CDR2 SNEGSKA (reference sequence). The CDR3 has 18 amino acids. The CDR3 here is CSASRPGGYGGANTEAFF. Written as DNA, the CDR3 is TGCAGTGCTAGTCGGCCAGGGGGGTACGGGGGGGCGAACACTGAAGCTTTCTTT.

J is TRBJ1-2 and V is TRBV2; TRBD1 might be the D (5 bases). The length of the CDR3 is 16 residues. V lost 4 bases to trimming and J lost 6 bases, with 21 bases between them. Germline assignment: CDR1 SNHLY and CDR2 FYNNEI. CDR3 in DNA: TGTGCCAGCAGTGTAAAACTGTTGGGGGGAAGGGATGGCTACACCTTC. Its translation is CASSVKLLGGRDGYTF.

The chain employs TRBV7-9 and TRBJ1-1; D uncertain. Germline CDR1 SEHNR, CDR2 FQNEAQ (reference sequence). The ends were cut back, 8 bases at V and 1 base at J, with 5 bases in the middle. The CDR3 length is 11 residues. Here the CDR3 reads CASGRNTEAFF. CDR3 nucleotide sequence: TGTGCCAGCGGGAGGAACACTGAAGCTTTCTTT.

This clone appeared a single time. V is TRBV28 and J is TRBJ1-1, with 8 bases that match TRBD1. V shed 2 bases and J 10 bases; nucleotides not matched to a gene: 15. The CDR3 contains 16 residues. Germline V CDR1 and CDR2: MDHEN, SYDVKM. CDR3 region: CASSLVPPRTGNGAFF. The CDR3 DNA sequence: TGTGCCAGCAGTTTAGTACCTCCGAGGACAGGGAACGGAGCTTTCTTT.

The chain couples TRBV7-2 to TRBJ1-1, with TRBD1 as a possible D gene (5 bases). The CDR3 is made up of 14 amino acids. V lost 3 bases to trimming and J lost 1 base, with 9 bases between them. From germline, CDR1 is SGHTA and CDR2 FQGNSA. CDR3 loop: CASSFPGWNTEAFF. The CDR3 DNA sequence: TGTGCCAGCAGCTTTCCAGGGTGGAACACTGAAGCTTTCTTT.

This clone was detected only once. CDR3 protein: CASSGGTGQLVSNQPQHF. CDR3 DNA sequence: TGTGCCAGTAGTGGGGGGACGGGACAGTTAGTTAGCAATCAGCCCCAGCATTTT. The chain has TRBV19 and TRBJ1-5, with 7 nucleotides matching TRBD1. This CDR3 has 18 amino acids. Germline CDR1 reads LNHDA; CDR2 reads SQIVND (reference sequence). V gave up 5 bases and J gave up 0 bases; unmatched junction bases: 13. Variable domain in full (rest from reference TRBV19 and TRBJ1-5): DGGITQSPKYLFRKEGQNVTLSCEQNLNHDAMYWYRQDPGQGLRLIYYSQIVNDFQKGDIAEGYSVSREKKESFPLTVTSAQKNPTAFYLCASSGGTGQLVSNQPQHFGDGTRLSIL.

The CDR3: CASRSPGQGYEQYF. Here the CDR3 DNA reads TGTGCCAGCAGATCTCCTGGACAGGGGTACGAGCAGTACTTC. The chain links TRBV28 to TRBJ2-7, with 9 bases lining up with TRBD1. The V gene's germline CDR1 is MDHEN and CDR2 SYDVKM. The CDR3 has 14 residues. J lost 4 bases, V lost 6 bases, and 7 bases had no gene match.

The genes are TRBV29-1 and TRBJ1-1, with D possibly TRBD1 on 5 matching bases. The CDR3 has 13 residues. Trimming removed 4 bases at V and 0 bases at J, with 9 bases between. Germline CDR1 reads SQVTM; CDR2 reads ANQGSEA. CDR3 sequence: CSVAGRVNTEAFF. The CDR3 DNA sequence: TGCAGCGTTGCAGGGAGGGTGAACACTGAAGCTTTCTTT.

V and J are TRBV2 and TRBJ1-5; D not resolved. Trimming cost V 1 base and J 9 bases, with 10 bases left between them. This CDR3 contains 13 residues. Germline V gene data show CDR1 as SNHLY and CDR2 as FYNNEI. The CDR3 loop is CASSEEDWGPQHF. The CDR3 region has the DNA TGTGCCAGCAGTGAAGAGGACTGGGGGCCCCAGCATTTT.

This clone showed up just once. The rearrangement links TRBV19 to TRBJ2-1, with D unresolved. Germline V gene data show CDR1 as LNHDA and CDR2 as SQIVND (reference sequence). Between the trimmed V and J ends, which lost 3 bases and 6 bases, there was a span of 15 bases. The length of the CDR3 is 15 residues. CDR3 sequence reads: CASSIDLSPSNEQFF. CDR3 DNA: TGTGCCAGTAGTATCGATCTGAGCCCTAGCAATGAGCAGTTCTTC. Combining the CDR3 with reference TRBV19 and TRBJ2-1 gives the whole variable domain DGGITQSPKYLFRKEGQNVTLSCEQNLNHDAMYWYRQDPGQGLRLIYYSQIVNDFQKGDIAEGYSVSREKKESFPLTVTSAQKNPTAFYLCASSIDLSPSNEQFFGPGTRLTVL.

This clone appeared a few times. The chain is built from TRBV5-6 and TRBJ2-1; 9 nucleotides agree with TRBD1. CDR3 length equals 15 residues. J lost 2 bases, V lost 3 bases, and 3 bases had no gene match. Germline V gene lookup returns CDR1 SGHDT and CDR2 YYEEEE. The CDR3 nucleotides read TGTGCCAGCAGCTCCGGACAGGGGCCCTACAATGAGCAGTTCTTC. Encoded protein: CASSSGQGPYNEQFF.

The V and J genes are TRBV7-2 and TRBJ2-7; D is uncertain. The germline CDR1 and CDR2 sequences are SGHTA and FQGNSA. The CDR3 runs 14 residues. V gave up 2 bases and J gave up 0 bases, with 8 bases separating them. The CDR3 bases are TGTGCCAGCAGCTTATTAGCCAGCTCCTACGAGCAGTACTTC. Translating gives CASSLLASSYEQYF.

J is TRBJ1-5 and V is TRBV10-2; D is perhaps TRBD1 (5 bases). Germline loops: CDR1 WSHSY, CDR2 SAAADI. CDR3 length: 17 residues. Trimming pared 3 bases from V and 0 bases from J, leaving 15 bases between. The CDR3 protein is CASSDRGGTYSNQPQHF. The CDR3 bases are TGCGCCAGCAGTGACCGGGGGGGGACTTATAGCAATCAGCCCCAGCATTTT.

The V and J genes are TRBV11-2 and TRBJ2-5; TRBD1 aligns across 7 bases. CDR1 SGHAT and CDR2 FQNNGV come from the germline V gene. This CDR3 is 16 amino acids long. The J segment lost 3 bases and the V segment lost 3 bases, leaving 10 bases of the junction unmatched. CDR3 coding DNA: TGTGCCAGCAGCTTTTACGGGACAGCCGAAAAAGAGACCCAGTACTTC. Amino acids: CASSFYGTAEKETQYF.

This clone came up once. V usage is TRBV9 and J usage is TRBJ2-3, with 10 bases that match TRBD2. V trimming: 1 base; J trimming: 5 bases; junction bases outside the gene matches: 4. Germline CDR1 and CDR2: SGDLS and YYNGEE. CDR3 length: 15 amino acids. The DNA for the CDR3 is TGTGCCAGCAGCGTACCAGCGGGGGGGCGAGATACGCAGTATTTT. Its translation: CASSVPAGGRDTQYF. The whole variable domain, remainder taken from reference TRBV9 and TRBJ2-3, is DSGVTQTPKHLITATGQRVTLRCSPRSGDLSVYWYQQSLDQGLQFLIQYYNGEERAKGNILERFSAQQFPDLHSELNLSSLELGDSALYFCASSVPAGGRDTQYFGPGTRLTVL.

V usage is TRBV2 and J usage is TRBJ2-7, with 13 nucleotides matching TRBD2. Germline V gene sequence: CDR1 SNHLY, CDR2 FYNNEI. Trimming at V came to 10 bases and at J to 7 bases, leaving 4 bases not matched to a gene. The CDR3 is 12 residues long. CDR3 bases: TGTGCCACAGGGACTAGCGGGGTTGAGCAGTACTTC. Its protein product is CATGTSGVEQYF.

V gene TRBV9 combines with J gene TRBJ2-3; possibly TRBD1 for D (5 bases). The CDR3 is 14 amino acids. Germline CDR1 reads SGDLS; CDR2 reads YYNGEE. V was pared by 1 base and J by 5 bases, with 11 bases between. The chain's CDR3 is CASSVQGPVDTQYF. CDR3 DNA: TGTGCCAGCAGCGTACAGGGTCCGGTAGATACGCAGTATTTT.

This rearrangement joins TRBV19 to TRBJ2-3; TRBD1 matches at 9 bases. Germline CDR1 LNHDA, CDR2 SQIVND (reference sequence). CDR3 length: 14 amino acids. Trimming cost V 7 bases and J 8 bases; bases outside gene matches: 10. This CDR3 is CASKEGQGYGTQYF. The CDR3 region has the DNA TGTGCCAGTAAGGAAGGACAGGGGTATGGTACGCAGTATTTT.

This CDR3 is CSASISTNEKLFF. The CDR3 bases are TGCAGTGCTAGTATATCAACTAATGAAAAACTGTTTTTT. V gene TRBV20-1 combines with J gene TRBJ1-4; D is uncertain. CDR1 and CDR2 (germline): DFQATT, SNEGSKA (reference sequence). V was pared by 3 bases and J by 0 bases, with 5 bases between. The CDR3 extends over 13 amino acids.

The chain recombines TRBV30 with TRBJ1-2; no reliable D call. The germline V and J ends were trimmed by 3 bases and 7 bases, with 12 bases remaining between them. The CDR3 length is 12 residues. Germline values: CDR1 GTSNPN, CDR2 SVGIG (reference sequence). CDR3 coding DNA: TGTGCCTGGAGCCTCCCGGGTGGTGGCTACACCTTC. Translating it yields CAWSLPGGGYTF.

The V and J genes are TRBV29-1 and TRBJ1-2, with D perhaps TRBD1 (5 bases). This CDR3 has 11 amino acids. Germline V lookup: CDR1 SQVTM, CDR2 ANQGSEA. Trimming stripped 5 bases from V and 4 bases from J, with 8 bases between. The CDR3 spells CSVQGRYGYTF. In DNA, the CDR3 is TGCAGCGTTCAGGGCCGCTATGGCTACACCTTC.